Below are 23 T cell receptor beta chains sequenced from a single sample in a study of STAT3 mutations in large granular lymphocyte leukemia (dated by TCRdb to 2018 to 2020). Their specific antigens are unknown. The protocol used for the library was the immunoSEQ multiplex PCR assay. TCRdb limited this immuneACCESS table to in-frame rearrangements with V and J called. A share of clones is missing; checked studies link under half to unresolved V genes, and the rest is unexplained. For this sample the table gives 2,000 to 3,000 clones, of which roughly a third were detected only once. Approximately 57% of the sample rests with the top ten. Points the paper makes about the study in general: At least one immunodominant TCRbeta clonotype was identified in every T-LGLL patient, and multiple immunodominant subclonotypes were identified in about half of the T-LGLL patients.

The sequencing sample was made of PBMCs. These receptors originate from a human donor with T large granular lymphocyte leukemia. Some clones in this sample may be carry-over from other donors' samples.

The gene calls are TRBV13 and TRBJ2-7; D gene unclear. Germline values: CDR1 PRHDT, CDR2 FYEKMQ (reference sequence). This CDR3 has 12 residues. V shed 5 bases and J shed 3 bases, with 8 bases lying between them. The CDR3: CASSRTLYEQYF. CDR3 in DNA: TGTGCCAGCAGCCGAACGCTCTACGAGCAGTACTTC.

The V and J genes are TRBV30 and TRBJ1-2; no clear D gene. In germline, CDR1 is GTSNPN, CDR2 SVGIG (reference sequence). This CDR3 spans 12 amino acids. The V end was cut by 2 bases, the J end by 7 bases, with 11 bases between. The CDR3 DNA reads TGTGCCTGGAGTCGGTCGGGGTCTGGCTACACCTTC. This translates into CAWSRSGSGYTF.

This clone was found a few times. The chain combines TRBV5-1 with TRBJ1-2, with D possibly matching TRBD1 (6 bases). Germline V gene data show CDR1 as SGHRS and CDR2 as YFSETQ. The ends were cut back, 0 bases at V and 7 bases at J, with 16 bases in the middle. There are 15 residues in the CDR3. Here the CDR3 DNA reads TGCGCCAGCAGCTTGGGGGGACAAGTTCAGGGTGGCTACACCTTC. This encodes CASSLGGQVQGGYTF.

This clone was seen more than once but under ten times. The V call is TRBV7-2, the J call TRBJ1-2; possibly TRBD1 for D (5 bases). The CDR3 length is 14 residues. V gave up 5 bases and J gave up 4 bases, with 14 bases separating them. Germline values: CDR1 SGHTA, CDR2 FQGNSA. The CDR3 reads CASSLLRGAYGYTF. In DNA form, the CDR3 reads TGTGCCAGCAGCCTTTTACGTGGGGCCTATGGCTACACCTTC.

This clone has more than one count but fewer than ten. This rearrangement joins TRBV29-1 to TRBJ2-7; 9 bases map to TRBD2. The CDR3 sequence is 16 residues long. V lost 5 bases and J lost 0; bases outside the gene matches: 11. From germline, CDR1 is SQVTM and CDR2 ANQGSEA. CDR3 nucleotide sequence: TGCAGCGTTTTCTCGACCGGGACTAGCCTCTCCTACGAGCAGTACTTC. Translation gives CSVFSTGTSLSYEQYF.

This clone came up once. J is TRBJ2-1 and V is TRBV5-1; the match to TRBD2 covers 8 bases. Germline V lookup: CDR1 SGHRS, CDR2 YFSETQ. This CDR3 is 15 amino acids long. J was trimmed by 6 bases and V by 4 bases; bases with no gene match: 9. The CDR3 region is CASSPRLATPNEQFF. The CDR3 nucleotides are TGCGCCAGCAGCCCCCGACTAGCGACCCCCAATGAGCAGTTCTTC.

The rearrangement links TRBV18 to TRBJ1-6; D not certain. V dropped 2 bases and J dropped 7 bases, with 3 bases sitting between them. Germline V CDR1 and CDR2: KGHSH, LQKENI. The CDR3 consists of 12 residues. The CDR3, as DNA: TGTGCCAGCTCACCAGGGAATTCACCCCTCCACTTT. This sequence encodes CASSPGNSPLHF.

The rearrangement joins TRBV29-1 to TRBJ2-3; TRBD2 aligns across 7 bases. Trimming took 6 bases from V and 0 from J; bases not matched to a gene: 6. From germline, CDR1 is SQVTM and CDR2 ANQGSEA. The CDR3 loop spans 14 amino acids. The CDR3 DNA sequence: TGCAGCGTGGGGGGGGGATCTAGCACAGATACGCAGTATTTT. Translated: CSVGGGSSTDTQYF.

The V call is TRBV18, the J call TRBJ1-2; 7 bases are a match to TRBD1. The CDR3 is 13 amino acids. J was trimmed by 7 bases and V by 3 bases; bases with no gene match: 5. The germline V gene has CDR1 KGHSH and CDR2 LQKENI. The CDR3 region has the DNA TGTGCCAGCTCACCTACAGGGGATTCTGGCTACACCTTC. Its translation: CASSPTGDSGYTF.

This chain connects TRBV5-1 to TRBJ2-7; D perhaps matches TRBD1 (6 bases). Per germline, CDR1 SGHRS and CDR2 YFSETQ. The CDR3 loop spans 14 amino acids. V lost 3 bases and J 0 bases, leaving 10 bases between the germline ends. Here the CDR3 DNA reads TGCGCCAGCAGCTCGGCAGGGGCCTCCTACGAGCAGTACTTC. This sequence encodes CASSSAGASYEQYF.

This clone was detected a few times. V and J are TRBV6-6 and TRBJ1-2; a possible D gene is TRBD1 (5 bases). Germline CDR1 reads MNHNY; CDR2 reads SVGAGI (reference sequence). Trimming left V 3 bases short and J 6 bases short, with 20 bases between. The CDR3 contains 16 residues. The CDR3 DNA follows: TGTGCCAGCAGTTATCTAGGGAGGGGTGTCGACCATGGCTACACCTTC. Its translation is CASSYLGRGVDHGYTF.

Only a few counts were recorded for this clone. V is TRBV30 and J is TRBJ1-4; D gene uncertain. Germline V lookup: CDR1 GTSNPN, CDR2 SVGIG (reference sequence). This CDR3 has 13 amino acids. Trimming removed 6 bases from V and 2 bases from J, with 10 bases in between. CDR3 sequence reads: CACLGQTNEKLFF. In DNA, the CDR3 is TGTGCCTGCCTAGGGCAGACTAATGAAAAACTGTTTTTT.

This chain links TRBV13 with TRBJ2-7, with a possible D match to TRBD1 (6 bases). Trimming left V 5 bases short and J 0 bases short, with 20 bases between. The CDR3 runs 17 residues. CDR1 PRHDT and CDR2 FYEKMQ come from the germline V gene (reference sequence). The CDR3 loop is CASSHRATGASSYEQYF. For the CDR3, the DNA is TGTGCCAGCAGCCACCGCGCGACAGGTGCAAGCTCCTACGAGCAGTACTTC.

This clone was seen more than once but under ten times. This rearrangement joins TRBV15 to TRBJ1-4; the D gene is possibly TRBD1 (5 bases). Trimming stripped 4 bases from V and 2 bases from J, with 17 bases between. The CDR3 covers 17 residues. Germline CDR1 and CDR2: LNHNV and YYDKDF (reference sequence). In DNA, the CDR3 is TGTGCCACCAGCAAAAGGCGGACCGGGACTACTAATGAAAAACTGTTTTTT. Its translation: CATSKRRTGTTNEKLFF.

The chain is built from TRBV30 and TRBJ1-1; a weak D match, TRBD1 (5 bases). In germline, CDR1 is GTSNPN, CDR2 SVGIG (reference sequence). Trimming left V 2 bases short and J 8 bases short, with 9 bases between. The CDR3 consists of 11 residues. DNA of the CDR3: TGTGCCTGGAGTTCCAGGGAGGAAGCTTTCTTT. Encoded protein: CAWSSREEAFF.

In its sample, this clone was seen a few times. The gene calls are TRBV9 and TRBJ1-3; possible D gene TRBD1, 5 bases. V was cut by 0 bases and J by 4 bases, with 11 bases left in between. Per the germline V gene, CDR1 is SGDLS and CDR2 is YYNGEE. The CDR3 is made up of 15 amino acids. CDR3 bases: TGTGCCAGCAGCGTAGGACAGCTTCAAGGAAACACCATATATTTT. Its translation: CASSVGQLQGNTIYF.

The chain combines TRBV30 with TRBJ2-7; unclear D gene. The CDR3 contains 12 residues. Germline assignment: CDR1 GTSNPN and CDR2 SVGIG (reference sequence). Trimming stripped 1 base from V and 6 bases from J, with 10 bases between. The CDR3 loop reads CAWSERESEQYF. Here the CDR3 DNA reads TGTGCCTGGAGTGAGAGAGAATCCGAGCAGTACTTC.

The table lists this clone with a few counts. This chain connects TRBV2 to TRBJ1-5; 7 positions agree with TRBD1. Per the germline V gene, CDR1 is SNHLY and CDR2 is FYNNEI. The CDR3 totals 15 residues. With V trimmed by 1 base and J by 2 bases, 2 bases remained unmatched. CDR3 sequence reads: CASSEGTGGNQPQHF. CDR3 nucleotides: TGTGCCAGCAGTGAAGGAACAGGGGGCAATCAGCCCCAGCATTTT. The whole variable domain, remainder taken from reference TRBV2 and TRBJ1-5, is EPEVTQTPSHQVTQMGQEVILRCVPISNHLYFYWYRQILGQKVEFLVSFYNNEISEKSEIFDDQFSVERPDGSNFTLKIRSTKLEDSAMYFCASSEGTGGNQPQHFGDGTRLSIL.

The chain uses TRBV4-1 and TRBJ2-1; D might be TRBD1 or TRBD2, each matching 6 bases. Per the germline V gene, CDR1 is MGHRA and CDR2 is YSYEKL. This CDR3 comprises 15 residues. V lost 5 bases and J 5 bases, leaving 16 bases between the germline ends. The CDR3 DNA reads TGCGCCAGCAGCAAACAGGGAGGTGGTGACAATGAGCAGTTCTTC. Its protein product is CASSKQGGGDNEQFF.

This clone is large in the sample. For the CDR3, the DNA is TGTGCCAGCAGCTTGAAGACGGCCTATGGCTACACCTTC. It specifies CASSLKTAYGYTF. The chain joins TRBV7-9 to TRBJ1-2; D remains unclear. Between the trimmed V and J ends, which lost 3 bases and 4 bases, there was a span of 9 bases. The CDR3 consists of 13 residues. Germline V CDR1 and CDR2: SEHNR, FQNEAQ (reference sequence).

The table lists this clone with a few counts. The V and J genes are TRBV4-2 and TRBJ1-5; D is unclear. This CDR3 comprises 15 residues. Germline CDR1 is LGHNA and CDR2 is YNFKEQ. V was trimmed by 0 bases and J by 3 bases, leaving 9 bases between them. CDR3 sequence (DNA): TGTGCCAGCAGCCAAGAGGACGGTATCAATCAGCCCCAGCATTTT. Translation: CASSQEDGINQPQHF.

The V call is TRBV6-5, the J call TRBJ2-7; a weak D match, TRBD1 (5 bases). Per the germline V gene, CDR1 is MNHEY and CDR2 is SVGAGI. The V end lost 5 bases, the J end lost 9 bases, and 20 bases lay between the germline ends. The CDR3 contains 14 residues. This CDR3 reads CASSPQGRSTGQYF. For the CDR3, the DNA is TGTGCCAGCAGTCCCCAGGGCAGGTCTACGGGGCAGTACTTC.

This chain connects TRBV29-1 to TRBJ1-2; tentative D call: TRBD1 (6 bases). CDR1 is SQVTM, CDR2 ANQGSEA, per germline. Trimming pared 3 bases from V and 4 bases from J, leaving 18 bases between. The CDR3 sequence is 15 residues long. The CDR3 is CSVDQKGEPVYGYTF. The CDR3 region has the DNA TGCAGCGTTGACCAGAAGGGGGAACCAGTCTATGGCTACACCTTC.